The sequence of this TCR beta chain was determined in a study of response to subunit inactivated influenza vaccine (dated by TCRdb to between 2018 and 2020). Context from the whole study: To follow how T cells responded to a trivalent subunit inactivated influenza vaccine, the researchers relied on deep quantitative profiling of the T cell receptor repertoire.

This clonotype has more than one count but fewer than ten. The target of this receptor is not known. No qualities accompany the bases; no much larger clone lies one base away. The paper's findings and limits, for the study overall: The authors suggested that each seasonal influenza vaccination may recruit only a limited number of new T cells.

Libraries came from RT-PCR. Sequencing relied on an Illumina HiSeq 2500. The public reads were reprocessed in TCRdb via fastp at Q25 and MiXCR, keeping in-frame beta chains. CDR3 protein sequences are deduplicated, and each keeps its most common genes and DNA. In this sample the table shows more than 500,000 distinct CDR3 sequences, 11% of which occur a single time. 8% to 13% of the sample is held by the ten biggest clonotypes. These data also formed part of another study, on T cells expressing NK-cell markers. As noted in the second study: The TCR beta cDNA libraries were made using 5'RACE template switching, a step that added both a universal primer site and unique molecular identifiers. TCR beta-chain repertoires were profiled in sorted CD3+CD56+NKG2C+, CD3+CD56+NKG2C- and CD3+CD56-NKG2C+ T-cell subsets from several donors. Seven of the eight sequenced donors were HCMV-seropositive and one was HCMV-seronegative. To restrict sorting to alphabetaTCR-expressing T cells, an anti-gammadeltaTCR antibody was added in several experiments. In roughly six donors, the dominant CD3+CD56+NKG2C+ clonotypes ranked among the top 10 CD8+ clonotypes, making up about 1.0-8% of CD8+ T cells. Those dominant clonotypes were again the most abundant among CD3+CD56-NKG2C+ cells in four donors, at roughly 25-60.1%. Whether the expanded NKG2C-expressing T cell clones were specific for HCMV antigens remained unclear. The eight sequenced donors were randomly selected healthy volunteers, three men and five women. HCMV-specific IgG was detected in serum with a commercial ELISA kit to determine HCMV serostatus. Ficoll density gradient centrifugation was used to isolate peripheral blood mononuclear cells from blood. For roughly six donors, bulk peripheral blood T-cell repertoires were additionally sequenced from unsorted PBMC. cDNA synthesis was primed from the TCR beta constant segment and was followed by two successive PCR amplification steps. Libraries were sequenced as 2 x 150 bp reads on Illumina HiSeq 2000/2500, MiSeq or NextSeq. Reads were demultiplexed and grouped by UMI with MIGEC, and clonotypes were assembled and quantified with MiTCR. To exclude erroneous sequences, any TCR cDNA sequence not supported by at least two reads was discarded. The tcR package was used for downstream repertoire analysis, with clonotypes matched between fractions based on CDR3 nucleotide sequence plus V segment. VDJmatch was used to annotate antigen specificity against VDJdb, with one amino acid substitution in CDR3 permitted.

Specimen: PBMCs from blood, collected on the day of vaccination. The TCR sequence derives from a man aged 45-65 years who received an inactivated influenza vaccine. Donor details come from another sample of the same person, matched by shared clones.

The sequence in DNA is TGTGCCAGCAGAAAAAGTCAGGACCTCAATAATCAGTTCTTC. This gives the protein CASRKSQDLNNQFF. The sequence links TRBV7-9 to TRBJ2-1; no D gene is confidently identified. Trimming takes 6 bases from V and 13 bases from J, and the germline ends sit 22 bases apart. CDR1 is given as SEHNR and CDR2 as FQNEAQ, both from the germline V gene (reference sequence). The CDR3 spans 14 residues, from the cysteine through the phenylalanine. The DNA shown is the 42-base CDR3, in frame from base 1.